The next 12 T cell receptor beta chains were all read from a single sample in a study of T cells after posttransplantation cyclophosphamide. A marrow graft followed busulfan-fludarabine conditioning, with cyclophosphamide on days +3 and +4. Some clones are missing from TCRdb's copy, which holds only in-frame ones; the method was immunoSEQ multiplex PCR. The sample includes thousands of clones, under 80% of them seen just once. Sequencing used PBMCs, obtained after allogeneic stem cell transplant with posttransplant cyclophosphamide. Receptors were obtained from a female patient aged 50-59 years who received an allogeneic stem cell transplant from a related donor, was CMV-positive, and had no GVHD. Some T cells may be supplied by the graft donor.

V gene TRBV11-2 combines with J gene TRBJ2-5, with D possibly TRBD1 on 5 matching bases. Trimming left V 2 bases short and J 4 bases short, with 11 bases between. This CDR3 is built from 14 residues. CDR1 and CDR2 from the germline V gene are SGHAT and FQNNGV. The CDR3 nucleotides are TGTGCCAGCAGCTTAACAGGAGTTGCAGAGACCCAGTACTTC. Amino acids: CASSLTGVAETQYF.

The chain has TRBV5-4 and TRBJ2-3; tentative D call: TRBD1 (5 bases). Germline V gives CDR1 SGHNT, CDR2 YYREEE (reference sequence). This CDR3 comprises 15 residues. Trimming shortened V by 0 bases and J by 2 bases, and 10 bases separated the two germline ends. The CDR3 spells CASSLGLTVTDTQYF. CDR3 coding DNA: TGTGCCAGCAGCTTGGGCCTGACAGTCACAGATACGCAGTATTTT.

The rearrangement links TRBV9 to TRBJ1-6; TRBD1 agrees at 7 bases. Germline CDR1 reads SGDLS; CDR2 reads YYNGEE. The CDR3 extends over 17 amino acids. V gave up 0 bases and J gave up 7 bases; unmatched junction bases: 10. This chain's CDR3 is CASSVGPGTALNSPLHF. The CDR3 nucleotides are TGTGCCAGCAGCGTAGGTCCGGGGACAGCCTTAAATTCACCCCTCCACTTT.

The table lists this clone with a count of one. The CDR3 region is CASSRGPTYEQYF. The CDR3 DNA sequence: TGTGCCAGCAGTAGGGGGCCGACCTACGAGCAGTACTTC. The chain combines TRBV11-2 with TRBJ2-7; 7 bases fit TRBD1. This CDR3 has 13 amino acids. Germline CDR1 is SGHAT and CDR2 is FQNNGV. V lost 6 bases to trimming and J lost 2 bases; unmatched junction nucleotides: 4.

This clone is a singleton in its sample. CDR3: CASSLGAGGLSDEGYTF. CDR3 in DNA: TGTGCCAGCAGCTTGGGCGCGGGGGGACTCTCCGACGAGGGCTACACCTTC. The chain links TRBV5-4 to TRBJ1-2; TRBD1 might be the D (5 bases). This CDR3 has 17 residues. Germline V gene sequence: CDR1 SGHNT, CDR2 YYREEE (reference sequence). Trimming took 0 bases from V and 8 from J, leaving 23 bases between them.

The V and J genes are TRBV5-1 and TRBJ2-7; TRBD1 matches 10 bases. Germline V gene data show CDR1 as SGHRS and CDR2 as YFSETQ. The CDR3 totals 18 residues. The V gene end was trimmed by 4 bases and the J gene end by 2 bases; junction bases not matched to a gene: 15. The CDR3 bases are TGCGCCAGCAGCCTGAGCACTCCGACCGGGACAGGGGCCTACGAGCAGTACTTC. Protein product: CASSLSTPTGTGAYEQYF. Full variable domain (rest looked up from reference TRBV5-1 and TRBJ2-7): KAGVTQTPRYLIKTRGQQVTLSCSPISGHRSVSWYQQTPGQGLQFLFEYFSETQRNKGNFPGRFSGRQFSNSRSEMNVSTLELGDSALYLCASSLSTPTGTGAYEQYFGPGTRLTVT.

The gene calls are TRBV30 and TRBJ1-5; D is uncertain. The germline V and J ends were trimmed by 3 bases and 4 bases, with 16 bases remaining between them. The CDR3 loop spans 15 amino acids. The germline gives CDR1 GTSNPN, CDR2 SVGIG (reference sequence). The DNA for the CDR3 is TGTGCCTGGAGCCCCGGGGTCAGCTATAATCAGCCCCAGCATTTT. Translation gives CAWSPGVSYNQPQHF.

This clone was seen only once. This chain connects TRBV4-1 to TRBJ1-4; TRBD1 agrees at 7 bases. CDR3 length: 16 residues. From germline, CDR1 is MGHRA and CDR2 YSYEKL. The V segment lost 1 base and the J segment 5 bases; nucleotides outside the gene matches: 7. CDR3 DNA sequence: TGCGCCAGCAGCCAAGGTCCTGACAGGGCGAATGAAAAACTGTTTTTT. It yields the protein CASSQGPDRANEKLFF.

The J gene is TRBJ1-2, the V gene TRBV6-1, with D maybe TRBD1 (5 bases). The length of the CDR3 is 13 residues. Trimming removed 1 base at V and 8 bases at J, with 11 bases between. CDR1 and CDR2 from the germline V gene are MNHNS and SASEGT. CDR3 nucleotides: TGTGCCAGCAGTGAAGTTGTCGGGGGGGGCTACACCTTC. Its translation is CASSEVVGGGYTF.

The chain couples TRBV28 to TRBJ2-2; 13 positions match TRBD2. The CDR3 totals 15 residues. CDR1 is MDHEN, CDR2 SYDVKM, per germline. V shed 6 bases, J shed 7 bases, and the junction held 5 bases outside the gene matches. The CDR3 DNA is TGTGCCAGCAGCGGACTAGCGGGAGTTGGCGGGGAGCTGTTTTTT. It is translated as CASSGLAGVGGELFF. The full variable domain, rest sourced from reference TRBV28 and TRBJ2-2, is DVKVTQSSRYLVKRTGEKVFLECVQDMDHENMFWYRQDPGLGLRLIYFSYDVKMKEKGDIPEGYSVSREKKERFSLILESASTNQTSMYLCASSGLAGVGGELFFGEGSRLTVL.

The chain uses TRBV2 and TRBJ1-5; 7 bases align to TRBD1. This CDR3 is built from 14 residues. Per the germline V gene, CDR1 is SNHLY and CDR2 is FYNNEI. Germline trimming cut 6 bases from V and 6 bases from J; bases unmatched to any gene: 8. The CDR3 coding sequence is TGTGCCAGCAGCGTAGACAGGGCGAGTCAGCCCCAGCATTTT. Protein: CASSVDRASQPQHF.

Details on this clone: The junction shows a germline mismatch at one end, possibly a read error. The CDR3 bases are TGTGCCAGCAGTACCCCCGTCGGGGTCCTCTTT. Protein: CASSTPVGVLF. This chain joins TRBV6-5 and TRBJ1-1; D is ambiguous. This CDR3 has 11 residues. Germline values: CDR1 MNHEY, CDR2 SVGAGI.